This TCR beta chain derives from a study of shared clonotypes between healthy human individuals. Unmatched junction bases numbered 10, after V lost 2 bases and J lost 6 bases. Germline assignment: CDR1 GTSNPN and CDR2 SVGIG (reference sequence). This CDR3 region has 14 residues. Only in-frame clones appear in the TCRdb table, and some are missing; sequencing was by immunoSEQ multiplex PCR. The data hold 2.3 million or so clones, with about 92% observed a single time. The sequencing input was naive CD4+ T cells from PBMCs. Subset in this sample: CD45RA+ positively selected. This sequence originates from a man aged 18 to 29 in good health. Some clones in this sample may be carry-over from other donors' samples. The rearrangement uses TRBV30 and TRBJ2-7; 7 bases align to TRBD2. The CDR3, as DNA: TGTGCCTGGAGTCTTACCGGGACTATGGGCGAGCAGTACTTC. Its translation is CAWSLTGTMGEQYF. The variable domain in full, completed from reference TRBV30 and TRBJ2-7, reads SQTIHQWPATLVQPVGSPLSLECTVEGTSNPNLYWYRQAAGRGLQLLFYSVGIGQISSEVPQNLSASRPQDRQFILSSKKLLLSDSGFYLCAWSLTGTMGEQYFGPGTRLTVT.